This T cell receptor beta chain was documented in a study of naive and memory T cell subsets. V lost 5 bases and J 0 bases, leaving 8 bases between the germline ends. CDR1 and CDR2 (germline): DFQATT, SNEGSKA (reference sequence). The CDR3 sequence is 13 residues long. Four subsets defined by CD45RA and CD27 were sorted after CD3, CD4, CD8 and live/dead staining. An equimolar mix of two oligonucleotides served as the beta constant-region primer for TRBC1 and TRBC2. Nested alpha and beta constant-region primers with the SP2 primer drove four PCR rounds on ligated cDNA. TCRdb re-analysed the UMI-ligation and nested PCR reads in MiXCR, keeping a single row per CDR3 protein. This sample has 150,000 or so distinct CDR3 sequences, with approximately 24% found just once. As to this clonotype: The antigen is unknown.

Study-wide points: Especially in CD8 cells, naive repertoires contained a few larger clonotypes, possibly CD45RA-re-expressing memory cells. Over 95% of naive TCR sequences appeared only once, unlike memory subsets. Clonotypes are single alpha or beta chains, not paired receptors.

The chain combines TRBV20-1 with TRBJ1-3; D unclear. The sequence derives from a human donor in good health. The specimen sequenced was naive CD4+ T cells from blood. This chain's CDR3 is CSAFDFSGNTIYF. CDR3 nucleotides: TGCAGTGCTTTCGACTTCTCTGGAAACACCATATATTTT.